The 30 T cell receptor beta chains below come from one sample, sequenced in a study of blood T cell repertoires in COVID-19. The table came from immunoSEQ multiplex PCR; TCRdb's copy has only in-frame clones and leaves some out. The sample contains 45,000 to 55,000 clones, more than 75% of which appear only once. Sequenced sample: peripheral blood. Every receptor here comes from a man aged 50-59 years with active COVID-19.

This clone was seen once. This chain links TRBV7-2 with TRBJ2-3; 10 bases line up with TRBD2. CDR1 is SGHTA, CDR2 FQGNSA, per germline. The CDR3 runs to 14 residues. V shed 8 bases, J shed 3 bases, and the junction held 5 bases outside the gene matches. The CDR3 spells CASSSGRATDTQYF. CDR3 in DNA: TGTGCCAGCTCTAGCGGGAGAGCGACAGATACGCAGTATTTT.

This clone was seen only a few times. The chain couples TRBV7-3 to TRBJ1-6; 9 bases map to TRBD1. Per germline, CDR1 SGHTA and CDR2 FQGTGA. Trimming took 3 bases from V and 0 from J; bases not matched to a gene: 0. The CDR3 covers 16 residues. The CDR3 region has the DNA TGTGCCAGCAGCTTGACAGGGGGCTCCTATAATTCACCCCTCCACTTT. This gives the protein CASSLTGGSYNSPLHF.

The V and J genes are TRBV5-1 and TRBJ2-2, with a possible D match to TRBD1 (5 bases). Germline V gene data show CDR1 as SGHRS and CDR2 as YFSETQ. CDR3 length: 14 residues. V was clipped by 2 bases and J by 4 bases, with 9 bases between them. CDR3 residues: CASSLPGFTGELFF. Here the CDR3 DNA reads TGCGCCAGCAGCTTACCAGGGTTCACCGGGGAGCTGTTTTTT.

The CDR3 sequence: CASSSDRVNTEAFF. CDR3 nucleotides: TGTGCCAGTAGTTCGGACAGGGTGAACACTGAAGCTTTCTTT. V usage is TRBV19 and J usage is TRBJ1-1; 8 bases match TRBD1. The CDR3 totals 14 residues. Germline CDR1 LNHDA, CDR2 SQIVND (reference sequence). V shed 5 bases and J 0 bases; nucleotides not matched to a gene: 2. Filled out from reference TRBV19 and TRBJ1-1, the complete variable domain reads DGGITQSPKYLFRKEGQNVTLSCEQNLNHDAMYWYRQDPGQGLRLIYYSQIVNDFQKGDIAEGYSVSREKKESFPLTVTSAQKNPTAFYLCASSSDRVNTEAFFGQGTRLTVV.

This chain uses TRBV6-6 with TRBJ1-5; no definite D call. The germline V and J ends were trimmed by 6 bases and 4 bases, with 7 bases remaining between them. The germline V gene has CDR1 MNHNY and CDR2 SVGAGI (reference sequence). The CDR3 covers 12 residues. The CDR3 region has the DNA TGTGCCAGCAGGACGGAGAATCAGCCCCAGCATTTT. Translated, it gives CASRTENQPQHF.

The CDR3 coding sequence is TGTGCCAGCAGTGACAGGGTCTACGAGCAGTACTTC. It encodes CASSDRVYEQYF. This rearrangement joins TRBV2 to TRBJ2-7, with a weak D call TRBD1 (5 bases). V dropped 3 bases and J dropped 3 bases, with 6 bases sitting between them. The CDR3 is made up of 12 amino acids. Germline V gene lookup returns CDR1 SNHLY and CDR2 FYNNEI.

The V gene is TRBV5-8, the J gene TRBJ1-1; D possibly corresponds to TRBD1 (6 bases). Trimming removed 4 bases at V and 0 bases at J, with 13 bases between. CDR3 length: 15 residues. Germline CDR1 reads SGHTS; CDR2 reads YDEGEE. CDR3 sequence reads: CASSRKTGLNTEAFF. The CDR3 DNA reads TGTGCCAGCAGCCGGAAGACAGGTTTGAACACTGAAGCTTTCTTT.

The rearrangement links TRBV28 to TRBJ2-1, with 9 bases identical to TRBD2. Trimming removed 9 bases from V and 4 bases from J; junction bases left unmatched: 4. Per the germline V gene, CDR1 is MDHEN and CDR2 is SYDVKM. CDR3 length: 13 amino acids. CDR3 sequence: CASRLAEYNEQFF. CDR3 DNA sequence: TGTGCCAGTAGACTAGCGGAATACAATGAGCAGTTCTTC.

This clone occurred a few times. The gene calls are TRBV7-2 and TRBJ1-2; D is perhaps TRBD1 (6 bases). Germline values: CDR1 SGHTA, CDR2 FQGNSA. Trimming cost V 5 bases and J 4 bases, with 14 bases left between them. The length of the CDR3 is 14 residues. CDR3 coding DNA: TGTGCCAGCAGCGAGGACAGCTACTTCTATGGCTACACCTTC. This translates into CASSEDSYFYGYTF.

The V call is TRBV30, the J call TRBJ1-2, with D perhaps matching TRBD1 (6 bases). The germline CDR1 and CDR2 sequences are GTSNPN and SVGIG (reference sequence). The CDR3 totals 13 residues. V gave up 5 bases and J gave up 8 bases, with 18 bases separating them. The CDR3 sequence is CAWYTGGVGGYTF. Written as DNA, the CDR3 is TGTGCCTGGTACACGGGGGGCGTGGGCGGCTACACCTTC.

A few counts support this clone. This chain joins TRBV4-3 and TRBJ2-7, with 12 bases identical to TRBD2. Looked up from germline, CDR1 is LGHNA and CDR2 is YSLEER. J gave up 3 bases and V 4 bases, and 4 bases lay outside the gene matches. CDR3 size: 15 residues. CDR3 in DNA: TGCGCCAGCAGCCGGGGACTAGCGGGTGGCTACGAGCAGTACTTC. It specifies CASSRGLAGGYEQYF.

The table lists this clone with a count of one. The CDR3 coding sequence is TGTGCCAGCAGCTTAGGCCCTGGCGGGAGGGTTTACAATGAGCAGTTCTTC. It encodes CASSLGPGGRVYNEQFF. The chain uses TRBV7-8 and TRBJ2-1; 9 bases map to TRBD2. Trimming at V came to 1 base and at J to 4 bases, leaving 8 bases not matched to a gene. This CDR3 has 17 amino acids. Looked up from germline, CDR1 is SGHVS and CDR2 is FQNEAQ.

The chain employs TRBV7-8 and TRBJ2-7, with no clear D. There are 13 residues in the CDR3. In germline, CDR1 is SGHVS, CDR2 FQNEAQ. Trimming removed 4 bases from V and 1 base from J, with 8 bases in between. The CDR3 region has the DNA TGTGCCAGCAGCTCACTCTCTTCCTACGAGCAGTACTTC. Translated, it gives CASSSLSSYEQYF.

The chain couples TRBV6-5 to TRBJ1-3; perhaps TRBD1 as D (6 bases). Germline CDR1 MNHEY, CDR2 SVGAGI. The CDR3 covers 15 residues. Between the trimmed V and J ends, which lost 6 bases and 0 bases, there was a span of 12 bases. The CDR3 is CASRADRSSGNTIYF. The CDR3 DNA follows: TGTGCCAGCAGGGCTGACAGGAGCTCTGGAAACACCATATATTTT.

This chain joins TRBV18 and TRBJ2-7; 9 bases map to TRBD2. The V segment lost 5 bases and the J segment 4 bases; nucleotides outside the gene matches: 6. Looked up from germline, CDR1 is KGHSH and CDR2 is LQKENI. The CDR3 loop spans 14 amino acids. This chain's CDR3 is CASSSGLAVYEQYF. CDR3 nucleotides: TGTGCCAGCTCATCGGGACTAGCAGTTTACGAGCAGTACTTC.

The chain uses TRBV10-3 and TRBJ1-1, with D possibly being TRBD1 (6 bases). The germline V gene encodes CDR1 ENHRY and CDR2 SYGVKD. CDR3 length: 14 amino acids. The V end lost 2 bases, the J end lost 1 base, and 8 bases lay between the germline ends. The CDR3 protein is CAISEQQGNTEAFF. The CDR3 nucleotides are TGTGCCATCAGTGAGCAACAGGGGAACACTGAAGCTTTCTTT.

The rearrangement links TRBV11-2 to TRBJ1-4; 8 bases fit TRBD1. The CDR3 spans 15 residues. Germline CDR1 SGHAT, CDR2 FQNNGV. V trimming: 5 bases; J trimming: 10 bases; junction bases outside the gene matches: 12. For the CDR3, the DNA is TGTGCCAGCAGCCCACAGGACAGGGCGTTGGTAAAACTGTTTTTT. Protein sequence: CASSPQDRALVKLFF.

This clone was recorded only once. The rearrangement uses TRBV10-3 and TRBJ2-3; 12 nucleotides align to TRBD2. Germline V gene lookup returns CDR1 ENHRY and CDR2 SYGVKD. V trimming: 5 bases; J trimming: 4 bases; junction bases outside the gene matches: 10. This CDR3 contains 17 residues. The CDR3 is CAISPTRTSGRPDTQYF. The CDR3 nucleotides read TGTGCCATCAGTCCGACCCGAACTAGCGGGAGGCCAGATACGCAGTATTTT.

This chain connects TRBV18 to TRBJ2-1, with TRBD2 matching 8 bases. Germline CDR1 is KGHSH and CDR2 is LQKENI. Trimming took 3 bases from V and 6 from J; bases not matched to a gene: 7. This CDR3 contains 15 residues. The CDR3 sequence: CASSPPRGGSNEQFF. Here the CDR3 DNA reads TGTGCCAGCTCACCTCCTCGGGGGGGCAGCAATGAGCAGTTCTTC.

V and J are TRBV7-2 and TRBJ2-1; 7 nucleotides match TRBD2. With V trimmed by 1 base and J by 5 bases, 17 bases remained unmatched. The CDR3 runs to 19 residues. The germline V gene encodes CDR1 SGHTA and CDR2 FQGNSA. For the CDR3, the DNA is TGTGCCAGCAGCTTAGGGCGGATGGGCGGGGGAATAGTGGACAATGAGCAGTTCTTC. Translated, it gives CASSLGRMGGGIVDNEQFF.

This clone was counted once. The V and J genes are TRBV25-1 and TRBJ1-1; D is uncertain. The V end lost 2 bases, the J end lost 5 bases, and 15 bases lay between the germline ends. Germline values: CDR1 MGHDK, CDR2 SYGVNS. The CDR3 consists of 15 residues. The CDR3 here is CASSELRTSKTEAFF. For the CDR3, the DNA is TGTGCCAGCAGTGAACTGCGGACTTCTAAGACTGAAGCTTTCTTT.

The rearrangement uses TRBV7-9 and TRBJ2-7; 9 bases map to TRBD1. Unmatched junction bases numbered 8, after V lost 1 base and J lost 7 bases. Per germline, CDR1 SEHNR and CDR2 FQNEAQ (reference sequence). This CDR3 comprises 15 residues. The CDR3 spells CASSLEGTGLGEQYF. CDR3 sequence (DNA): TGTGCCAGCAGCTTAGAAGGGACAGGGCTCGGGGAGCAGTACTTC.

The chain has TRBV7-8 and TRBJ1-1; TRBD1 might be the D (5 bases). This CDR3 spans 15 amino acids. Trimming removed 0 bases at V and 3 bases at J, with 11 bases between. Germline V gene sequence: CDR1 SGHVS, CDR2 FQNEAQ. Written as DNA, the CDR3 is TGTGCCAGCAGCTTAGCCGGTGCGGGGCACACTGAAGCTTTCTTT. Its protein is CASSLAGAGHTEAFF.

Details on this clone: Different DNA sequences within this sample yield the same CDR3. The V gene is TRBV7-2, the J gene TRBJ1-3; a possible D gene is TRBD1 (6 bases). The CDR3 spans 14 residues. Deletions cut 2 bases from V and 1 base from J, with 6 bases between. Germline V gene sequence: CDR1 SGHTA, CDR2 FQGNSA. This CDR3 reads CASSLQGSGNTIYF. The CDR3 nucleotides read TGTGCCAGCAGCTTACAGGGGTCTGGAAACACCATATATTTT.

This clone came up once. This chain links TRBV4-3 with TRBJ2-7; 11 bases line up with TRBD2. The CDR3 runs to 17 residues. J gave up 2 bases and V 0 bases, and 6 bases lay outside the gene matches. Germline V gives CDR1 LGHNA, CDR2 YSLEER. CDR3 loop: CASSQDPYSGRAYEQYF. The CDR3 region has the DNA TGCGCCAGCAGCCAAGATCCTTATAGCGGGAGGGCCTACGAGCAGTACTTC.

V and J are TRBV29-1 and TRBJ1-2; 8 bases fit TRBD1. The germline V gene has CDR1 SQVTM and CDR2 ANQGSEA. J gave up 5 bases and V 0 bases, and 20 bases lay outside the gene matches. CDR3 length equals 19 residues. CDR3 in DNA: TGCAGCGTTGAAGATCAGCGCGAGGACAGGGCCTCGGGATGGTATGGCTACACCTTC. It specifies CSVEDQREDRASGWYGYTF.

V usage is TRBV29-1 and J usage is TRBJ1-1; D is undetermined. The CDR3 contains 14 residues. The ends were cut back, 7 bases at V and 1 base at J, with 16 bases in the middle. The germline CDR1 and CDR2 sequences are SQVTM and ANQGSEA. The CDR3 is CSGLSPAGNTEAFF. DNA of the CDR3: TGCAGCGGCCTTTCCCCGGCGGGGAACACTGAAGCTTTCTTT.

The V and J genes are TRBV4-2 and TRBJ2-2; 8 bases fit TRBD2. CDR3 length: 17 amino acids. From germline, CDR1 is LGHNA and CDR2 YNFKEQ. The V segment lost 1 base and the J segment 7 bases; nucleotides outside the gene matches: 11. CDR3 sequence reads: CASSQVRSGTSHGELFF. As DNA, the CDR3 is TGTGCCAGCAGCCAAGTTCGTTCCGGGACTAGTCACGGGGAGCTGTTTTTT.

The chain combines TRBV6-5 with TRBJ2-7; 7 nucleotides line up with TRBD1. The CDR3 covers 12 residues. From germline, CDR1 is MNHEY and CDR2 SVGAGI. V dropped 6 bases and J dropped 6; count of bases not matched to a gene: 5. DNA of the CDR3: TGTGCCAGCAGCCTTCACAGGGGCGAGCAGTACTTC. Protein sequence: CASSLHRGEQYF.

The chain recombines TRBV3-1 (or the pseudogene TRBV3-2) with TRBJ2-3; D might be TRBD2 (5 bases). This CDR3 region has 13 residues. Looked up from germline, CDR1 is LGHDT and CDR2 is YNNKEL (reference sequence). Trimming pared 4 bases from V and 3 bases from J, leaving 8 bases between. CDR3 region: CASSRGSTDTQYF. The CDR3 nucleotides are TGTGCCAGCAGCCGAGGGTCGACAGATACGCAGTATTTT.